This T cell receptor beta chain was sequenced during a study of blood T cells in healthy people across ages. The authors ran a second PCR of about 7 to 11 cycles using a sample-barcoded 5' primer and a J-beta primer mix. TCRdb reanalysed the 5' RACE reads using MiXCR and keeps one entry per CDR3 protein. The sample shows about 760,000 distinct CDR3 sequences, roughly 56% of them seen only once. Findings and limits, study-wide: The diversity estimates, figures obtained from one million T cells, were considered underestimates.

A word on this clonotype: Antigen: not known.

The TCR sequence derives from a man aged 35 to 55 in good health. The specimen was blood.

The CDR3 nucleotides are TGTGCCAGCAGCTCTTACAGGGGGAAGGAGACCCAGTACTTC. This gives the protein CASSSYRGKETQYF. The chain employs TRBV7-2 and TRBJ2-5, with 8 bases that match TRBD1. The CDR3 runs 14 residues. V shed 4 bases, J shed 5 bases, and the junction held 6 bases outside the gene matches. CDR1 is SGHTA and CDR2 is FQGNSA in the germline V gene.